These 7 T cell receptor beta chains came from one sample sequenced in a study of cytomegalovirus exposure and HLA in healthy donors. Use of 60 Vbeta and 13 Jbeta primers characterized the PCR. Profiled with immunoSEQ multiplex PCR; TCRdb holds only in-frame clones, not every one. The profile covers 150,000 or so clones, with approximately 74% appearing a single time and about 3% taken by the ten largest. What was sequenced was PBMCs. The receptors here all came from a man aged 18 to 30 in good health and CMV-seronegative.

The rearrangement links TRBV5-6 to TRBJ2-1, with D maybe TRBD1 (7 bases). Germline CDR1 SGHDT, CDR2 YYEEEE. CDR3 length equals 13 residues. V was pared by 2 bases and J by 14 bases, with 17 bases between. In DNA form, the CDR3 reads TGTGCCAGCAGCTTAGGGCAGGGGGGATTGGAGTTCTTC. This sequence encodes CASSLGQGGLEFF.

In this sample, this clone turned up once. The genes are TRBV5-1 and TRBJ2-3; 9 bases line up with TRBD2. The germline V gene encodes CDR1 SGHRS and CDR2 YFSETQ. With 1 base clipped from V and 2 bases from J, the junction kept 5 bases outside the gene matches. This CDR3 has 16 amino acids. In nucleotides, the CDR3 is TGCGCCAGCAGCTTGAAGGGCGGGGGGGACACAGATACGCAGTATTTT. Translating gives CASSLKGGGDTDTQYF.

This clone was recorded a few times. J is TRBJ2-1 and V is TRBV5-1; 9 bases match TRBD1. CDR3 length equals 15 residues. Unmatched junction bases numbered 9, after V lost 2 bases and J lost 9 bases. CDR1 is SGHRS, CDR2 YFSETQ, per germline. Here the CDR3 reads CASSLWTGEEPEQFF. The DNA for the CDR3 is TGCGCCAGCAGCTTATGGACAGGGGAGGAACCTGAGCAGTTCTTC.

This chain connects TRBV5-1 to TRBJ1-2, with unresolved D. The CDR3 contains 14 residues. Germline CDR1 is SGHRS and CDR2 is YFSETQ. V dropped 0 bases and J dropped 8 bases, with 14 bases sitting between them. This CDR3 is CASSLEGGKSGYTF. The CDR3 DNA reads TGCGCCAGCAGCTTGGAGGGAGGGAAAAGCGGCTACACCTTC.

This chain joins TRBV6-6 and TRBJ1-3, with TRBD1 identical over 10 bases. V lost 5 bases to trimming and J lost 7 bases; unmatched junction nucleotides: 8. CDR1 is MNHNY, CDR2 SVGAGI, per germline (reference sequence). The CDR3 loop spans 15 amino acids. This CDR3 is CASSIRDRGSNTIYF. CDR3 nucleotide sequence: TGTGCCAGCAGTATCCGGGACAGGGGATCGAACACCATATATTTT.

The CDR3 here is CASSIGLAGENEQFF. The CDR3 bases are TGTGCCAGTAGTATTGGACTAGCGGGAGAGAATGAGCAGTTCTTC. The chain joins TRBV19 to TRBJ2-1; 13 bases match TRBD2. The CDR3 spans 15 residues. Germline CDR1 reads LNHDA; CDR2 reads SQIVND (reference sequence). The J segment lost 7 bases and the V segment lost 3 bases, leaving 3 bases of the junction unmatched.

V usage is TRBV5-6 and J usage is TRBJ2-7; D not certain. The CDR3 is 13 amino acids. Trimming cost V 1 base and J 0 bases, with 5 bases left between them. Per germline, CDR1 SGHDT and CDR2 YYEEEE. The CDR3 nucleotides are TGTGCCAGCAGCTTGTGGAGCTCCTACGAGCAGTACGTC. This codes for CASSLWSSYEQYV.